These 3 T cell receptor beta chains came from one sample sequenced in a study of cytomegalovirus exposure and HLA in healthy donors. Primers included in the PCR were 60 Vbeta and 13 Jbeta primers. The assay was immunoSEQ multiplex PCR, and TCRdb's table has in-frame clones only and misses some. This table holds around 110,000 clones, 9.5% found once. Sequencing was performed on PBMCs. The receptors shown here come from a man younger than 45 in good health and CMV-seronegative.

In its sample, this clone was seen a few times. This chain joins TRBV5-1 and TRBJ2-1; D is unclear. The CDR3 covers 12 residues. Germline CDR1 and CDR2: SGHRS and YFSETQ. Trimming removed 0 bases at V and 6 bases at J, with 4 bases between. The CDR3 spells CASSLAGNEQFF. The CDR3 DNA is TGCGCCAGCAGCTTGGCGGGCAATGAGCAGTTCTTC.

This clone has just a few counts. The V gene is TRBV11-3, the J gene TRBJ1-1, with D possibly matching TRBD1 (6 bases). V was pared by 3 bases and J by 10 bases, with 21 bases between. There are 15 residues in the CDR3. Germline V gives CDR1 SGHNT, CDR2 YENEEA. CDR3: CASSLRSDSALGAFF. In DNA form, the CDR3 reads TGTGCCAGCAGCTTGCGTTCGGACAGTGCCCTTGGAGCTTTCTTT.

This clone was seen only a few times. The junction and the germline gene differ at one end; a read error may be behind it. Other DNA sequences of this sample code for an identical CDR3. The chain recombines TRBV7-9 with TRBJ2-6; a weak D match, TRBD2 (5 bases). CDR3 length: 15 amino acids. Germline assignment: CDR1 SEHNR and CDR2 FQNEAQ (reference sequence). The CDR3 DNA follows: TGCGCCAGCAGCTTAGGAGGTGCTGGGGCCAACGTCCTGACTTTC. It translates to CASSLGGAGANVLTF.